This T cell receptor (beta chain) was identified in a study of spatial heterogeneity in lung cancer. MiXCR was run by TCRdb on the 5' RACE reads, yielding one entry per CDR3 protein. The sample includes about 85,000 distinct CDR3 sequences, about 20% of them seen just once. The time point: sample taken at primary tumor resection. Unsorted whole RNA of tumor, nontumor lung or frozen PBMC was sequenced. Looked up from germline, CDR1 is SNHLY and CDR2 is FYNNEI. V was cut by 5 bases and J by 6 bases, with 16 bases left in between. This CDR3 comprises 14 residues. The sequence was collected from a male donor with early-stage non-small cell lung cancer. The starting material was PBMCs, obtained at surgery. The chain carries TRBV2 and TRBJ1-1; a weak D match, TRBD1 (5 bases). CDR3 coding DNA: TGTGCCAGCAGTCCGGACTCCTGGGACCCTGAAGCTTTCTTT. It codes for CASSPDSWDPEAFF.